This TCR beta chain was sequenced in a study of cytomegalovirus exposure and HLA in healthy donors. The study's findings and limits: The study labeled under 200 TCR beta chains cytomegalovirus-associated. The classifier reportedly diagnosed cytomegalovirus status with high specificity and sensitivity.

Sequencing was performed with immunoSEQ multiplex PCR; in TCRdb, only in-frame clones are kept and a portion is missing. The sample records about 160,000 clones, approximately 88% being singletons. Germline V CDR1 and CDR2: SGHTA, FQGNSA. The CDR3 sequence is 16 residues long. The ends were cut back, 1 base at V and 11 bases at J, with 18 bases in the middle. This clone was counted only a few times. Its antigen is still unknown. These donors were members of the roughly 110-subject validation cohort, a group separate from the approximately 640-subject first cohort. The clonotype comes from a man in his thirties or forties in good health and CMV-seropositive. The specimen was PBMCs. The chain uses TRBV7-2 and TRBJ1-6; no reliable D call. CDR3 bases: TGTGCCAGCAGCTTAGTGAAGGGAGTGGGTTCGGCACCCCTCCACTTT. Amino acids: CASSLVKGVGSAPLHF.